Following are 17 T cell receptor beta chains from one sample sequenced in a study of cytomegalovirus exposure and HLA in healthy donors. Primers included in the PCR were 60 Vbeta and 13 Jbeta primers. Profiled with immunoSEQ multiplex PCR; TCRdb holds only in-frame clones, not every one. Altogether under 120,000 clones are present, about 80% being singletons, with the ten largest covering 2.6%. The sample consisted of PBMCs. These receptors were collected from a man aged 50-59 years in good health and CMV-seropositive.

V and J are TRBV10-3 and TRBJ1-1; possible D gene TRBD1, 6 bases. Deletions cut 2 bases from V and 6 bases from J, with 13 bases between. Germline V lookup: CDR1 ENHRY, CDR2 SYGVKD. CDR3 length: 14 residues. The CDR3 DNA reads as TGTGCCATCAGTGAGCGGACAGATCATGCTGAAGCTTTCTTT. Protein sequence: CAISERTDHAEAFF.

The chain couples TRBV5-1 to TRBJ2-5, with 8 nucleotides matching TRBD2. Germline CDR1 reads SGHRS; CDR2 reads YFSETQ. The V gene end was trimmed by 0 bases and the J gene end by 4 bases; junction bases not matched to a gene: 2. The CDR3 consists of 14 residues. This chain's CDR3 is CASSLGTSGETQYF. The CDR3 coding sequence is TGCGCCAGCAGCTTGGGAACTAGCGGAGAGACCCAGTACTTC.

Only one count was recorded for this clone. The CDR3, as DNA: TGTGCCAGCAGGCCGGGGCGGGACTCCTACGAGCAGTACTTC. It yields the protein CASRPGRDSYEQYF. The gene calls are TRBV6-6 and TRBJ2-7; D is perhaps TRBD2 (6 bases). V was trimmed by 6 bases and J by 0 bases, leaving 12 bases between them. The CDR3 length is 14 residues. Germline V gene lookup returns CDR1 MNHNY and CDR2 SVGAGI (reference sequence).

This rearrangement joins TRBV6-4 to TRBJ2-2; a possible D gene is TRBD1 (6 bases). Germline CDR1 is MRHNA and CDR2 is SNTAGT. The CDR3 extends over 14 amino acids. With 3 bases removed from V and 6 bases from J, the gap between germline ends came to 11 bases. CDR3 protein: CASSDSGQSGELFF. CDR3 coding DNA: TGTGCCAGCAGTGATTCAGGACAGTCCGGGGAGCTGTTTTTT.

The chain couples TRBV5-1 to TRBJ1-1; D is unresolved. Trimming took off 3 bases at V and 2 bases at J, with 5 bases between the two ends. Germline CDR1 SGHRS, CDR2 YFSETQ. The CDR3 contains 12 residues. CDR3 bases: TGCGCCAGCAGCTCCTTTAACACTGAAGCTTTCTTT. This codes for CASSSFNTEAFF.

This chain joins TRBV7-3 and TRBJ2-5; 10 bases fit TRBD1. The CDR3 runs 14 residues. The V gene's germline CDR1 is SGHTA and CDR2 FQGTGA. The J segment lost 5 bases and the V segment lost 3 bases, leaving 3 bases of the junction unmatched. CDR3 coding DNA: TGTGCCAGCAGCTTGACAGGGGGCGTGGAGACCCAGTACTTC. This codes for CASSLTGGVETQYF.

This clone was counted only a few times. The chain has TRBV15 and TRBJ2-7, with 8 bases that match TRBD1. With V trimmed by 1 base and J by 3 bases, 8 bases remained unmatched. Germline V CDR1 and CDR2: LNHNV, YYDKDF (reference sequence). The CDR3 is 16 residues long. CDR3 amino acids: CATSRGSGTGRYEQYF. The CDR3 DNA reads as TGTGCCACCAGCAGAGGCTCCGGGACAGGCCGCTACGAGCAGTACTTC.

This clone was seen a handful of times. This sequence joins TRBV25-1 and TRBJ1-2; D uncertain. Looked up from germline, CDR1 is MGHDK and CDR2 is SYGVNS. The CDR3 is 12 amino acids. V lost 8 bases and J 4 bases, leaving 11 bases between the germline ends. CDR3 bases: TGTGCCAGCTGCGGAGGACCCTATGGCTACACCTTC. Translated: CASCGGPYGYTF.

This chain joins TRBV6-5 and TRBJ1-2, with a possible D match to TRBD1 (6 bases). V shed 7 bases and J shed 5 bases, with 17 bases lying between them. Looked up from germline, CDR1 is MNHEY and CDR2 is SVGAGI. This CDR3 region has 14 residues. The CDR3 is CASTFLTGGYGYTF. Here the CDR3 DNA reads TGTGCCAGCACCTTTCTGACAGGAGGTTATGGCTACACCTTC.

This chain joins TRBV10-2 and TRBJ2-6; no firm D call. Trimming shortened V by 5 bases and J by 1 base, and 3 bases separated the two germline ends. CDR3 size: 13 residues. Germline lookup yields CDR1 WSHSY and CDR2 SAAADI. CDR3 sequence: CASSQSGANVLTF. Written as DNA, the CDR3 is TGCGCCAGCAGTCAATCTGGGGCCAACGTCCTGACTTTC.

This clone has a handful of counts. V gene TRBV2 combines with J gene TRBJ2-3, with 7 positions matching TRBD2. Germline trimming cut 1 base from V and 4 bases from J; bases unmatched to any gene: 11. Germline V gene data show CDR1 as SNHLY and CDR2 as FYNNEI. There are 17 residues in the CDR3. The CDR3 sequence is CASSEVSGEGFPDTQYF. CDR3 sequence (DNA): TGTGCCAGCAGTGAAGTCTCGGGGGAGGGATTTCCAGATACGCAGTATTTT.

CDR3: CASSLAGEGEAFF. For the CDR3, the DNA is TGTGCCAGCAGTTTAGCAGGGGAGGGTGAAGCTTTCTTT. The rearrangement joins TRBV27 to TRBJ1-1, with D perhaps matching TRBD1 (6 bases). Germline CDR1 MNHEY, CDR2 SMNVEV (reference sequence). This CDR3 contains 13 residues. Trimming removed 2 bases at V and 7 bases at J, with 11 bases between.

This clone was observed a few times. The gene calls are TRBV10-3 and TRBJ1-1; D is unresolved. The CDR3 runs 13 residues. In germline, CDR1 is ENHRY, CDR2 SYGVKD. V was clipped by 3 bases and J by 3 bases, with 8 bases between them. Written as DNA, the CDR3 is TGTGCCATCAGTGACTCCGGGGACACTGAAGCTTTCTTT. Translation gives CAISDSGDTEAFF.

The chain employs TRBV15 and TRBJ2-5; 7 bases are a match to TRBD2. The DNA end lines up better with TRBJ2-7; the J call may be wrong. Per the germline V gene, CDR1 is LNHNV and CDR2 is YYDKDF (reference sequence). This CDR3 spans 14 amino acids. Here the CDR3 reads CATGSGVSPYEQYF. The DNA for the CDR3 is TGTGCCACGGGGAGCGGGGTTAGCCCCTACGAGCAGTACTTC.

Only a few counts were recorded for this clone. The CDR3 DNA sequence: TGTGCCAGCAGACCTGGTTTCGGTAGCTATGGCTACACCTTC. Translated: CASRPGFGSYGYTF. The J gene is TRBJ1-2, the V gene TRBV5-5; D remains unclear. This CDR3 is built from 14 residues. The V end lost 5 bases, the J end lost 4 bases, and 15 bases lay between the germline ends. Germline CDR1 and CDR2: SGHKS and YYEKEE (reference sequence).

The CDR3 coding sequence is TGTGCCAGCAGCCCGGGACTTCGGGCAGATACGCAGTATTTT. This gives the protein CASSPGLRADTQYF. The rearrangement uses TRBV7-9 and TRBJ2-3; possible D gene TRBD2, 6 bases. Per the germline V gene, CDR1 is SEHNR and CDR2 is FQNEAQ (reference sequence). The CDR3 runs to 14 residues. Trimming took off 5 bases at V and 4 bases at J, with 13 bases between the two ends.

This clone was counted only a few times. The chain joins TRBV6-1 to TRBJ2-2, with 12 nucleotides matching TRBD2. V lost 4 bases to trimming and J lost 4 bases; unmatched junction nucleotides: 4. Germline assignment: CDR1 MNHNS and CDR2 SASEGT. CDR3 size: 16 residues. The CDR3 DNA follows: TGTGCCAGCAGTGCGAGGACTAGCGGGGCCACCGGGGAGCTGTTTTTT. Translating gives CASSARTSGATGELFF.